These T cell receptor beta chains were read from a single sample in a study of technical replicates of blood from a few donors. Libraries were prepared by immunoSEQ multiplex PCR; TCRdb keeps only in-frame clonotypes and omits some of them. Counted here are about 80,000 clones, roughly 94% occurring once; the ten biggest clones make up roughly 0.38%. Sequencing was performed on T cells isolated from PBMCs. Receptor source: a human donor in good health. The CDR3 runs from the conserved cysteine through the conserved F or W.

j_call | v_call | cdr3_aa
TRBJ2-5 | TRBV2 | CASNRGGLEETQYF
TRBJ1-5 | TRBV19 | CASSTGQLNQPQHF
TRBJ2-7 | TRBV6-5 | CASSWLTGRSYEQYF
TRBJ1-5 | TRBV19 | CASSIDFRELQPQHF
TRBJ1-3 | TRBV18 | CASSPLGQTSSGNTIYF
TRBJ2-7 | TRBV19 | CASSTLAGVEQYF
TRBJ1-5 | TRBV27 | CASSRDRGNQPQHF
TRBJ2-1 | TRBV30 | CACRRASGTYNEQFF
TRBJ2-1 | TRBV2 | CASSIVGLAIYNEQFF
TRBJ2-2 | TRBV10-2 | CASIPTGLNTGELFF
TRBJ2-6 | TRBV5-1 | CASSLEALSGANVLTF
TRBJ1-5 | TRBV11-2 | CASSSIRRENQPQHF
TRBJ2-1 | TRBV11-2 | CASSLWASNNEQFF
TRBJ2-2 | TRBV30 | CACYVTGELFF
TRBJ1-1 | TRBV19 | CASKWQGSYRAFF
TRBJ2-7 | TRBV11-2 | CASSPIAGGTSYEQYF
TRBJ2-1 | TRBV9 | CASSVEGQGSNEQFF
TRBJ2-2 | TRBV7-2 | CASSFGGTSGRLGELFF
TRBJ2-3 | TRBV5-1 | CASSLGVVVDTQYF
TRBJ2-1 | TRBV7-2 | CASSPGSRYNEQFF
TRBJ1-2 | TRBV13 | CASTESGQEFPNYGYTF
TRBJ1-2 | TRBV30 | CAWSPGGGYTF
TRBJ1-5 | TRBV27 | CASSLTGYLGPQHF
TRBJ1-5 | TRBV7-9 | CASSSTETDSNQPQHF
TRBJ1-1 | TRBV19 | CASSPFGPGGTEAFF
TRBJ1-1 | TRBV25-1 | CASSEGQINTEAFF
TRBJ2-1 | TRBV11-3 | CASSSTGTSYHNEQFF
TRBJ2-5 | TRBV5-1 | CASSLGGQVVGETQYF
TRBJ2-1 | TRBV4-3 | CASSQDHGKYYNEQFF
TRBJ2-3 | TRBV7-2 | CASSPGLADTQYF
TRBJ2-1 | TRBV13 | CASSLDYYEQFF
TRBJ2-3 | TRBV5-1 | CASSPQGVEGDTQYF
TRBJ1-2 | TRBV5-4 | CASSLARVYGYTF
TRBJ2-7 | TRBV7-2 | CASSITGASYEQYF
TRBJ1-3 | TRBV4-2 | CASSQAHQTLYSGNTIYF
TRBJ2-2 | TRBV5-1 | CASSLGLAGASGELFF
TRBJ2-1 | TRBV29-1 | CSVFRTGYNEQFF
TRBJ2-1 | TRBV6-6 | CATQGLSGRINEQFF